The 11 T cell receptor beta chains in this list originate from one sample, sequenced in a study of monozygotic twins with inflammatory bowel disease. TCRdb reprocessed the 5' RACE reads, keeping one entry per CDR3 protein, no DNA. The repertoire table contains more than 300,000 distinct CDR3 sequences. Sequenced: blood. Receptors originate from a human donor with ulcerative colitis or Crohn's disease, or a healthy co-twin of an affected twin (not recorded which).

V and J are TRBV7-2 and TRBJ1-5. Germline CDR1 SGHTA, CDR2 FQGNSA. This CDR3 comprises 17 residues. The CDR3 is CASSLEWSQANNQPQHF.

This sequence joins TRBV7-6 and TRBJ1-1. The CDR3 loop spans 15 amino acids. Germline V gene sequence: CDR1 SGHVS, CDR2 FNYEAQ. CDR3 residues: CASSSYPLENTEAFF.

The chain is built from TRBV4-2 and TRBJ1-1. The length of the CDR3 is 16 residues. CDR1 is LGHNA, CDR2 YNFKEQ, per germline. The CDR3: CASSQDSSGGNTEAFF.

CDR3: CASSARTSGGRYEQFF. This chain connects TRBV7-8 to TRBJ2-1; absent DNA, TCRdb's TRBD2 call cannot be checked. Germline V gene data show CDR1 as SGHVS and CDR2 as FQNEAQ. The CDR3 covers 16 residues.

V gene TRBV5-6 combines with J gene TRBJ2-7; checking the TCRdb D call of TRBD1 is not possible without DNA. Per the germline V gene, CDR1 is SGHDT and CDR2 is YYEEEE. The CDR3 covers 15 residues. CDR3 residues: CASSTYRGIPYEQYF.

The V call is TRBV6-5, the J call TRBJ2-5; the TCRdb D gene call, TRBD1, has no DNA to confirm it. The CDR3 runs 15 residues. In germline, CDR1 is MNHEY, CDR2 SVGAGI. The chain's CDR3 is CASSLDRDRGETQYF.

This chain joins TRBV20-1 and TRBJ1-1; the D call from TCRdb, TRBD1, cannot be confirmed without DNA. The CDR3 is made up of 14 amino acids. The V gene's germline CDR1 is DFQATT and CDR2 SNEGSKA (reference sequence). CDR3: CSARQQGSVAEAFF.

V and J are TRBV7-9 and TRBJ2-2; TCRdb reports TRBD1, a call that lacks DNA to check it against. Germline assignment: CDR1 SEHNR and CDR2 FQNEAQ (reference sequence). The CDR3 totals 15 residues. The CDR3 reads CASSLETGGAGELFF.

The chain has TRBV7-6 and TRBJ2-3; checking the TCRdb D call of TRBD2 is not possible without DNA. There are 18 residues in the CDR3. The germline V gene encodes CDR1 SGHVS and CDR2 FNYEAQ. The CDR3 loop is CASSLEPHAGSNTDTQYF.

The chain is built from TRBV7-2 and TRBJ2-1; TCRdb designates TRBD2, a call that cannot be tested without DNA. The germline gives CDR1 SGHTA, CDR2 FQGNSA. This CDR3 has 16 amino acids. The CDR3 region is CASSSSGAASYNEQFF.

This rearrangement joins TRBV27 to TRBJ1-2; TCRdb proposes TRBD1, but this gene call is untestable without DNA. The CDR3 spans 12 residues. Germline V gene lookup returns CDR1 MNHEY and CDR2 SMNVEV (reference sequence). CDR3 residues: CASSLQGNGYTF.